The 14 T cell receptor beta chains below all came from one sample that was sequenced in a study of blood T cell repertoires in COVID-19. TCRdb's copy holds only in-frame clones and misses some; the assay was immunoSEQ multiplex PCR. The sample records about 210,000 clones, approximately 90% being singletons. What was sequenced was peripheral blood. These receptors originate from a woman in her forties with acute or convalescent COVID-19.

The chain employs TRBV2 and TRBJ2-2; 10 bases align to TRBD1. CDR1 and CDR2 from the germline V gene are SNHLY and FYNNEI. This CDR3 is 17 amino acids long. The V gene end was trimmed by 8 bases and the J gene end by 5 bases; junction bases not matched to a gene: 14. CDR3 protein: CASRFSSGTGATGELFF. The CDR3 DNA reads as TGTGCCAGCCGATTCTCCTCCGGGACAGGGGCTACCGGGGAGCTGTTTTTT.

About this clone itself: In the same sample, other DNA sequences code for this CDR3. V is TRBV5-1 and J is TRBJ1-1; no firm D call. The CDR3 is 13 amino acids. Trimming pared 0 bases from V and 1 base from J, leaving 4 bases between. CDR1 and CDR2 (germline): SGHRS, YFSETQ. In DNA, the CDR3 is TGCGCCAGCAGCTTGGGAGGGAACACTGAAGCTTTCTTT. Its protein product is CASSLGGNTEAFF.

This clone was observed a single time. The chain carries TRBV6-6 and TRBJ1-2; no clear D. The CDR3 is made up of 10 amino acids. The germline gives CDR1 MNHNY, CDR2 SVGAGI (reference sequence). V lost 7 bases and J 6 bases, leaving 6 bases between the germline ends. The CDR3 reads CASMSDGYTF. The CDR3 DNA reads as TGTGCCAGCATGAGCGATGGCTACACCTTC.

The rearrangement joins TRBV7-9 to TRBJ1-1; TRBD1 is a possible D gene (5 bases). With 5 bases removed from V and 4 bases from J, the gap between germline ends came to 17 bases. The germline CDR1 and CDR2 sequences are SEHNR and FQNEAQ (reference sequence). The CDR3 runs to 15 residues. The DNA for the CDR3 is TGTGCCAGCAGCCCGTTAGGGGTTGGAGTCACTGAAGCTTTCTTT. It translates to CASSPLGVGVTEAFF. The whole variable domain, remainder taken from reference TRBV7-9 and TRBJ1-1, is DTGVSQNPRHKITKRGQNVTFRCDPISEHNRLYWYRQTLGQGPEFLTYFQNEAQLEKSRLLSDRFSAERPKGSFSTLEIQRTEQGDSAMYLCASSPLGVGVTEAFFGQGTRLTVV.

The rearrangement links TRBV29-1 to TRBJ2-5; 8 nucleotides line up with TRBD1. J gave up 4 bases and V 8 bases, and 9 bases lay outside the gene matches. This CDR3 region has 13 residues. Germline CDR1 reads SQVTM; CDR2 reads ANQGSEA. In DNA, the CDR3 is TGCAGCTTAGACAGGGGTAGGGGAGAGACCCAGTACTTC. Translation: CSLDRGRGETQYF. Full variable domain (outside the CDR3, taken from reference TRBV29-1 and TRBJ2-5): SAVISQKPSRDICQRGTSLTIQCQVDSQVTMMFWYRQQPGQSLTLIATANQGSEATYESGFVIDKFPISRPNLTFSTLTVSNMSPEDSSIYLCSLDRGRGETQYFGPGTRLLVL.

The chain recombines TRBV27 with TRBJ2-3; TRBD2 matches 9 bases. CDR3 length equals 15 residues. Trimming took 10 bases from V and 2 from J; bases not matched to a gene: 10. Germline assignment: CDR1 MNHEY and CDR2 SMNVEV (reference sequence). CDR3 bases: TGTGCCACTGAGGCTGGCGGGGGGGTCACAGATACGCAGTATTTT. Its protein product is CATEAGGGVTDTQYF.

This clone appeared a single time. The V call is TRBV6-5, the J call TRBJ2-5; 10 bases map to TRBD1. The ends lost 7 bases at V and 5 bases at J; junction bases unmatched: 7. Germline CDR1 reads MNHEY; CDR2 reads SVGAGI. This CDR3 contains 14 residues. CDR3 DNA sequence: TGTGCCAGCACCTCCGGGACAGGGGTGGAGACCCAGTACTTC. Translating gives CASTSGTGVETQYF.

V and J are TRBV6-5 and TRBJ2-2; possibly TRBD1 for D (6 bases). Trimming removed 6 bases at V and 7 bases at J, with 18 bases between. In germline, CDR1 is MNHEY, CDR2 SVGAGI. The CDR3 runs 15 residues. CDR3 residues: CASRMATGYGGELFF. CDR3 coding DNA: TGTGCCAGCAGGATGGCCACAGGGTACGGCGGGGAGCTGTTTTTT.

CDR3 in DNA: TGTGCCAGCCGTCAGGGGGCCCTCGGGCAGTTCTTC. Amino acid sequence: CASRQGALGQFF. The chain recombines TRBV27 with TRBJ2-1; 8 bases line up with TRBD1. J was trimmed by 12 bases and V by 8 bases; bases with no gene match: 9. The germline CDR1 and CDR2 sequences are MNHEY and SMNVEV (reference sequence). The CDR3 has 12 residues.

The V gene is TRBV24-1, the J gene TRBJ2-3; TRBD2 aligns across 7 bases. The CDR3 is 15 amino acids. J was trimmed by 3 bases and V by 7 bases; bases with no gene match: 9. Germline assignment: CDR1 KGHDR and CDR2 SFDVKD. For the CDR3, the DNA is TGTGCCACCAGGGCCACAGCGGGGCTTACAGATACGCAGTATTTT. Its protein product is CATRATAGLTDTQYF.

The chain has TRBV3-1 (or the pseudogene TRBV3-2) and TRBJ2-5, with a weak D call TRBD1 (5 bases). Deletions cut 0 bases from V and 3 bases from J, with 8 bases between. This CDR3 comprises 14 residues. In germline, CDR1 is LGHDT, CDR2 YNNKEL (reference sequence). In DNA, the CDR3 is TGTGCCAGCAGCCAAGAGGTCAGGGAAGAGACCCAGTACTTC. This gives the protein CASSQEVREETQYF.

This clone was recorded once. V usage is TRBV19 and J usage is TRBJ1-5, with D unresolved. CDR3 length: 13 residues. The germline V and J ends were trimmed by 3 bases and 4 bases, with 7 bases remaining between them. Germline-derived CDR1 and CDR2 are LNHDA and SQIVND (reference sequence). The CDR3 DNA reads TGTGCCAGTAGTATGAGGCGGAATCAGCCCCAGCATTTT. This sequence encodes CASSMRRNQPQHF.

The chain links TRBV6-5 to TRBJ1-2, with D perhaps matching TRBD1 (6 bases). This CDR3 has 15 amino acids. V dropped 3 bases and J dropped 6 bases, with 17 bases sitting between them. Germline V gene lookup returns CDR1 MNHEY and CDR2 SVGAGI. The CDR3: CASSYSGDTSNGYTF. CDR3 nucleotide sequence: TGTGCCAGCAGTTATTCAGGGGACACTTCGAATGGCTACACCTTC.

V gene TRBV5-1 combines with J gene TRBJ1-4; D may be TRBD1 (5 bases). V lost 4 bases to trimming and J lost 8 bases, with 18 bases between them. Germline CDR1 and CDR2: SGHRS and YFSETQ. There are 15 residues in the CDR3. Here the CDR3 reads CASSRDGGSAEKLFF. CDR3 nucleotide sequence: TGCGCCAGCAGCCGGGACGGGGGGAGTGCGGAAAAACTGTTTTTT. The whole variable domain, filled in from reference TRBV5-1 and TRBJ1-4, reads KAGVTQTPRYLIKTRGQQVTLSCSPISGHRSVSWYQQTPGQGLQFLFEYFSETQRNKGNFPGRFSGRQFSNSRSEMNVSTLELGDSALYLCASSRDGGSAEKLFFGSGTQLSVL.